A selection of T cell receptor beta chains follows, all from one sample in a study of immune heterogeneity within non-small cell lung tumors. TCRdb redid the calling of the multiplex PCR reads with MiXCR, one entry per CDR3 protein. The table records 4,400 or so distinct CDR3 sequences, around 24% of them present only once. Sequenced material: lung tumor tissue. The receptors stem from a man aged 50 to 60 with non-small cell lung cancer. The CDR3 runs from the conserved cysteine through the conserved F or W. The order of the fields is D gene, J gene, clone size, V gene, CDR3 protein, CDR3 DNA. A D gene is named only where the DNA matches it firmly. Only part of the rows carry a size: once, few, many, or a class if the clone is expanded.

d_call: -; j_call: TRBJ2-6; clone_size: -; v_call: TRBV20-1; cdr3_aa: CTARNRDGSSGANVFTF; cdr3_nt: TGCACTGCTAGAAACCGCGACGGGAGCTCTGGGGCCAACGTCTTCACTTTC
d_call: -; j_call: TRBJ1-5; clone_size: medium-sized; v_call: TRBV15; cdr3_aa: CATSKHWARLGNQPQHF; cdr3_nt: TGTGCCACCAGCAAACACTGGGCTCGGCTCGGCAATCAGCCCCAGCATTTT
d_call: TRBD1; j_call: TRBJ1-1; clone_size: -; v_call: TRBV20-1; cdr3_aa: CTARDRDTEAFF; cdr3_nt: TGCACTGCTAGAGACAGGGACACCGAAGCTTTCTTT
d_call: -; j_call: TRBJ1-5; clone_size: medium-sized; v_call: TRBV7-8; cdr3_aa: CASSFRAGEGSNQPQHF; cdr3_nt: TGTGCCAGCAGCTTTAGGGCAGGGGAGGGTAGCAATCAGCCCCAGCATTTT
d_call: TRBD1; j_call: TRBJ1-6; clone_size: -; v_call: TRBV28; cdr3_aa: CASSVSGQGMFNPPLHF; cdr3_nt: TGTGCCAGCAGCGTGTCGGGACAGGGAATGTTTAATCCACCCCTCCACTTT
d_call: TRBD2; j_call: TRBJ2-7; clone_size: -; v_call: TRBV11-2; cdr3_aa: CASSLVRERPYQQYF; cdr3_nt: TGTGCCAGCAGCTTAGTGCGGGAGAGACCCTACCAGCAGTACTTC
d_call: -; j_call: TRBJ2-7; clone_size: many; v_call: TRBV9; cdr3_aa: CASSVEEGNEQYF; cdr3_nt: TGTGCCAGCAGCGTAGAAGAGGGTAACGAGCAGTACTTC
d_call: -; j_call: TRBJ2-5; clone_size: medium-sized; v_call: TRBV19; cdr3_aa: CASKIRDSSQETQYF; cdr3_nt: TGTGCCAGTAAGATAAGAGACAGCTCTCAAGAGACCCAGTACTTC
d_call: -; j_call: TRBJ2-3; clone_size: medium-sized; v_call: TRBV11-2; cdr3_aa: CASSFPISSSDTDTQYF; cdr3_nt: TGTGCCAGCAGCTTCCCAATATCGTCTAGCGACACAGATACGCAGTATTTT
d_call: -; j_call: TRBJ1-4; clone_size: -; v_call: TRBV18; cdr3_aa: CASSQPMGEPNEKLFF; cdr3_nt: TGTGCCAGCTCACAACCGATGGGAGAACCTAATGAAAAACTGTTTTTT
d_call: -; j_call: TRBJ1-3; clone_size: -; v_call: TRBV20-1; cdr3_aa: CSAETPFSPNTISF; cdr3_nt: TGCAGTGCTGAGACACCTTTCTCTCCAAACACCATATCTTTT
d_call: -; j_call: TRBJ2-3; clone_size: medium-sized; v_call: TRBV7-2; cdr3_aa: CASSFFTDTQYF; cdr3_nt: TGTGCCAGCAGCTTCTTCACAGATACGCAGTATTTT
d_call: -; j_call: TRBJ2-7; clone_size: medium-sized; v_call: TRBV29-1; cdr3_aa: CSVTGASTYEQYF; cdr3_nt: TGCAGCGTTACCGGGGCCTCAACCTACGAGCAGTACTTC
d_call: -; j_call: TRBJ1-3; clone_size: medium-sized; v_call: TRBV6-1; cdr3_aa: CASEDRHSGNTIYF; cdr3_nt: TGTGCCAGTGAAGACAGACACTCTGGAAACACCATATATTTT
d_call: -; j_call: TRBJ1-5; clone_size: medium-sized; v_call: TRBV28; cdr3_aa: CASSLRVTDLNQPQHF; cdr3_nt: TGTGCCAGCAGTTTAAGGGTAACAGATCTTAATCAGCCCCAGCATTTT
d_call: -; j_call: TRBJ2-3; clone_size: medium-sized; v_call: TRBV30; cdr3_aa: CAWSENSDTQYF; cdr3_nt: TGTGCCTGGAGTGAGAATTCGGATACGCAGTATTTT
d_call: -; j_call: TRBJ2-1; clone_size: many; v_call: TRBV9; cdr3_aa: CASSVLRYGDEQFF; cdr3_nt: TGTGCCAGCAGCGTATTAAGGTACGGGGATGAGCAGTTCTTC
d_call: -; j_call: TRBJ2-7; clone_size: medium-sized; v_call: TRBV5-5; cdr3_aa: CASSLVQSYEQYF; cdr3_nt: TGTGCCAGCAGCTTGGTACAGTCCTACGAGCAGTACTTC
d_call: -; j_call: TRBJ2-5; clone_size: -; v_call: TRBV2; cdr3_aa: CASSESRVETQYF; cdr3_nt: TGTGCCAGCAGTGAAAGTCGGGTAGAGACCCAGTACTTC
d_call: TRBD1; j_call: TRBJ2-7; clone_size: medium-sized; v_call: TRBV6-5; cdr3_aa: CASSYSRGGVIYEQYF; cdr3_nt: TGTGCCAGCAGTTACTCGAGAGGGGGCGTTATCTACGAGCAGTACTTC
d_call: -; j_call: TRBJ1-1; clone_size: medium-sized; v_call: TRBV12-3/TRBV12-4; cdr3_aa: CASSFGEANTEAFF; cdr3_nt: TGTGCCAGCAGTTTTGGGGAGGCGAACACTGAAGCTTTCTTT
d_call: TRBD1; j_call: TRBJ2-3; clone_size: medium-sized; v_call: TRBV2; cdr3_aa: CASSEAFGTGGTDTQYF; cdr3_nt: TGTGCCAGCAGTGAAGCGTTTGGGACAGGGGGGACAGATACGCAGTATTTT
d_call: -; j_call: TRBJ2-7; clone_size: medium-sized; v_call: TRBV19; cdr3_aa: CAREPYEQYF; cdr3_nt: TGTGCCAGGGAACCTTACGAGCAGTACTTC
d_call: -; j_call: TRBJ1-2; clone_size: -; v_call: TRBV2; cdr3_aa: CASSDPTRNGYTF; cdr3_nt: TGTGCCAGCAGTGACCCCACGAGGAACGGCTACACCTTC
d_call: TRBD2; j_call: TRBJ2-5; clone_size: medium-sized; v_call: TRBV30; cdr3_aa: CAWSVPQTSGETQYF; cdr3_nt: TGTGCCTGGAGTGTACCCCAGACTAGCGGAGAGACCCAGTACTTC
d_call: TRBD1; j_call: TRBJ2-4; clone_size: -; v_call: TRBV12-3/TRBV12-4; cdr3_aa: CASSLGTAAKNIQYF; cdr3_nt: TGTGCCAGCAGTTTGGGGACAGCGGCCAAAAACATTCAGTACTTC
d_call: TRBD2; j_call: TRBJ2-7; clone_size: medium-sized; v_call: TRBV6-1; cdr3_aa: CASTLTGGTYEQYF; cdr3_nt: TGTGCCAGCACCCTCACCGGGGGGACCTACGAGCAGTACTTC
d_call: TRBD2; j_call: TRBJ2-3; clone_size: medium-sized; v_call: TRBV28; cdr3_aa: CASSSRLVTSGGPADTQYF; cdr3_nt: TGTGCCAGCAGTTCCCGCCTAGTGACTAGCGGGGGACCGGCAGATACGCAGTATTTT
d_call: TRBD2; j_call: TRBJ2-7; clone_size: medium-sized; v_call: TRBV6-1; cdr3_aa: CASSQQLAGGYYEQYF; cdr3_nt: TGTGCCAGCAGCCAACAATTAGCGGGAGGATACTACGAGCAGTACTTC